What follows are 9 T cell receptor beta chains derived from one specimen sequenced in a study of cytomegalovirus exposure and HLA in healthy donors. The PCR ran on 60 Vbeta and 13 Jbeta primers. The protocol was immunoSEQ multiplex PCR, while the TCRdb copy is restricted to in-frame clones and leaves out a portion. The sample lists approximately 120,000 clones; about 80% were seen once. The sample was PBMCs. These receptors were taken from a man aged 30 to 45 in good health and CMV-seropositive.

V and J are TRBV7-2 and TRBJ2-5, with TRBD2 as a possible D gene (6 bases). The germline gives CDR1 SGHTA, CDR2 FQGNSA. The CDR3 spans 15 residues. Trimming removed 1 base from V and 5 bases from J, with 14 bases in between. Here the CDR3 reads CASSLDYGSIETQYF. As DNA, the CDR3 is TGTGCCAGCAGCTTAGATTACGGGAGTATCGAGACCCAGTACTTC.

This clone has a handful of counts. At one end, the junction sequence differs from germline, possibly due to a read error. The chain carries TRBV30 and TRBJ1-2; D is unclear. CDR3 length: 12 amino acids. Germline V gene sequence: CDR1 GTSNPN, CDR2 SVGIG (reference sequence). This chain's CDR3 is CAWSVNGVPSHF. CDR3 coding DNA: TGTGCCTGGAGTGTAAACGGAGTCCCCTCACATTTC.

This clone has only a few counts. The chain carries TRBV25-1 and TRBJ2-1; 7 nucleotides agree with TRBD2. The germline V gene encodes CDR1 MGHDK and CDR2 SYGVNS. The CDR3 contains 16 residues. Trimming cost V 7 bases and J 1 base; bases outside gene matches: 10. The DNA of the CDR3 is TGTGCCAGCATGTCGTCATGGCGGGGGTCCTACAATGAGCAGTTCTTC. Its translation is CASMSSWRGSYNEQFF.

DNA of the CDR3: TGTGCCAGCAATCACAGGGGGTCCCTCTATGGCTACACCTTC. Protein: CASNHRGSLYGYTF. The chain recombines TRBV28 with TRBJ1-2, with 8 bases fitting TRBD1. This CDR3 region has 14 residues. The trim removed 7 bases at V and 4 bases at J, leaving 8 bases unmatched. Germline CDR1 MDHEN, CDR2 SYDVKM.

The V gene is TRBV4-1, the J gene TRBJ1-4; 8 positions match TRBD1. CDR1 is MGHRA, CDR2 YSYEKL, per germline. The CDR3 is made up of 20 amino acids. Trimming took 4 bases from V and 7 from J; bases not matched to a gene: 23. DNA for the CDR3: TGCGCCAGCAGCCCCCAGGAGGATCTAATCAGGGGGCTTTTCGTTGAAAAACTGTTTTTT. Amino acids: CASSPQEDLIRGLFVEKLFF.

The CDR3 region is CASSSGTRSGSPTQETQYF. CDR3 DNA sequence: TGTGCCAGTAGTTCCGGGACTAGGTCAGGCTCTCCTACCCAAGAGACCCAGTACTTC. The chain recombines TRBV19 with TRBJ2-5; TRBD2 agrees at 8 bases. The germline V gene encodes CDR1 LNHDA and CDR2 SQIVND (reference sequence). V lost 5 bases, J lost 1 base, and 18 bases stayed unmatched. The CDR3 is made up of 19 amino acids.

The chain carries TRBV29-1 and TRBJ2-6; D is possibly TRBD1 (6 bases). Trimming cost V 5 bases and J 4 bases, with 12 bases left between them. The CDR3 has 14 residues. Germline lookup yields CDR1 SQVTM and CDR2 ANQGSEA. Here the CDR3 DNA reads TGCAGCGTTTCCACAGGGACGGGGGCCAACGTCCTGACTTTC. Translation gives CSVSTGTGANVLTF.

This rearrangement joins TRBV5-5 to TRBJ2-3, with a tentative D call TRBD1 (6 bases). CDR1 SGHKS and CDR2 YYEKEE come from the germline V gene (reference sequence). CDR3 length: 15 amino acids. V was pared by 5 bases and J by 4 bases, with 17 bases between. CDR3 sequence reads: CASRITGNRADTQYF. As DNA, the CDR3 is TGTGCCAGCAGAATCACAGGGAATCGCGCAGATACGCAGTATTTT. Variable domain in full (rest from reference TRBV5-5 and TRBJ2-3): DAGVTQSPTHLIKTRGQQVTLRCSPISGHKSVSWYQQVLGQGPQFIFQYYEKEERGRGNFPDRFSARQFPNYSSELNVNALLLGDSALYLCASRITGNRADTQYFGPGTRLTVL.

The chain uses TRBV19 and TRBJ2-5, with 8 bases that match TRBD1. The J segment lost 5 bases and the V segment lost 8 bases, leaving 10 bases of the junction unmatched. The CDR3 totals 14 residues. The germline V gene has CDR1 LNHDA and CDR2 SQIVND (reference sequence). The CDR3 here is CASATGGTGETQYF. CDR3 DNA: TGTGCCAGTGCTACAGGGGGAACGGGGGAGACCCAGTACTTC.